This T cell receptor beta chain was sequenced in a study of blood T cell repertoires in COVID-19. Study information: Spain, Italy and the United States supplied samples that represented acute and convalescent COVID-19. Nucleic acid was either cDNA or gDNA, and it came from T cells, B-cell-depleted T cells, or PBMCs.

Germline assignment: CDR1 LGHDT and CDR2 YNNKEL (reference sequence). This CDR3 is 14 amino acids long. The V gene lost 5 bases and the J gene lost 0 bases, with 8 bases spanning the gap. Under the authors' procedure: The assay estimated nucleated cells by amplifying reference gene primers. The method was immunoSEQ multiplex PCR; TCRdb's version includes in-frame clones alone and lacks a portion of them. From that table come the V and J calls and clone size; the DNA was used to work out D and trimming. The sample lists about 230,000 clones; roughly 80% were seen once. The clonotype originates from a woman of 80 years or more with acute or convalescent COVID-19. Sequencing used peripheral blood. The genes are TRBV3-1 (or the pseudogene TRBV3-2) and TRBJ1-5; no reliable D call. This CDR3 is CASSRGISNQPQHF. CDR3 sequence (DNA): TGTGCCAGCAGCAGAGGCATTAGCAATCAGCCCCAGCATTTT.